Here is one TCR beta chain with its context. Sequenced by immunoSEQ multiplex PCR; TCRdb stores in-frame clones only, minus some. Counted here are some 260,000 clones, roughly 87% occurring once; the ten biggest clones make up 0.65% to 0.9%. This entry is derived from a study of blood T cell repertoires in COVID-19. Whole-study context: T cells, B-cell-depleted T cells, or PBMCs supplied cDNA or gDNA.

The germline V gene has CDR1 MRHNA and CDR2 SNTAGT. The CDR3 runs to 13 residues. Germline trimming cut 6 bases from V and 6 bases from J; bases unmatched to any gene: 7. The chain links TRBV6-4 to TRBJ1-1; TRBD1 aligns across 7 bases. Material for sequencing was peripheral blood. The clonotype originates from a woman between 25 and 40 years old with acute or convalescent COVID-19. The CDR3 sequence: CASSSTGASEAFF. CDR3 nucleotide sequence: TGTGCCAGCAGCTCAACAGGGGCTTCTGAAGCTTTCTTT.